These 31 T cell receptor beta chains were all obtained from the same sample, sequenced in a study of blood T cell repertoires in COVID-19. Clones were sequenced by immunoSEQ multiplex PCR, and TCRdb holds only the in-frame ones, with some missing. The table includes about 180,000 clones, about four fifths detected once. Sequenced: peripheral blood. The receptors derive from a woman aged 60 to 75 with COVID-19, enrolled during active disease.

This chain uses TRBV29-1 with TRBJ2-1; TRBD2 matches 15 bases. V shed 6 bases and J 15 bases; nucleotides not matched to a gene: 9. The CDR3 length is 13 residues. Germline CDR1 and CDR2: SQVTM and ANQGSEA. CDR3: CSVGGLAGGPTFF. The DNA of the CDR3 is TGCAGCGTAGGTGGACTAGCGGGGGGGCCGACGTTCTTC.

This chain links TRBV7-9 with TRBJ1-4; TRBD1 agrees at 8 bases. This CDR3 comprises 15 residues. V shed 1 base, J shed 6 bases, and the junction held 4 bases outside the gene matches. The germline gives CDR1 SEHNR, CDR2 FQNEAQ (reference sequence). The CDR3 region is CASSLGSGGDEKLFF. The CDR3 DNA sequence: TGTGCCAGCAGCTTAGGGTCAGGGGGCGATGAAAAACTGTTTTTT.

J is TRBJ2-2 and V is TRBV15; TRBD2 might be the D (5 bases). The CDR3 is 17 residues long. CDR1 and CDR2 (germline): LNHNV, YYDKDF (reference sequence). V was pared by 4 bases and J by 0 bases, with 15 bases between. The CDR3 DNA reads as TGTGCCACCAGCAAGGACTTTCTAGCCGCGAACACCGGGGAGCTGTTTTTT. Encoded protein: CATSKDFLAANTGELFF.

The chain is built from TRBV28 and TRBJ2-7, with a possible D match to TRBD1 (6 bases). The CDR3 runs 16 residues. V gave up 5 bases and J gave up 2 bases, with 19 bases separating them. The germline gives CDR1 MDHEN, CDR2 SYDVKM. CDR3 bases: TGTGCCAGCAGTCCGAGCCACCAACAGGGCACCTACGAGCAGTACTTC. This encodes CASSPSHQQGTYEQYF.

The chain has TRBV28 and TRBJ2-3, with 8 bases matching TRBD2. Germline-derived CDR1 and CDR2 are MDHEN and SYDVKM. CDR3 length equals 16 residues. The junction had 11 bases not matched to a gene; V was cut back by 8 bases and J by 1 base. CDR3 nucleotides: TGTGCCAGCGGTGGAGGTTGGCGGGAGGGCACAGATACGCAGTATTTT. This encodes CASGGGWREGTDTQYF.

The rearrangement links TRBV5-4 to TRBJ1-1; D gene unclear. Germline assignment: CDR1 SGHNT and CDR2 YYREEE (reference sequence). Trimming cost V 1 base and J 1 base, with 8 bases left between them. This CDR3 is built from 14 residues. This chain's CDR3 is CASSLQTGNTEAFF. CDR3 in DNA: TGTGCCAGCAGCTTGCAGACGGGGAACACTGAAGCTTTCTTT.

The rearrangement joins TRBV5-6 to TRBJ2-7; D is unresolved. There are 14 residues in the CDR3. In germline, CDR1 is SGHDT, CDR2 YYEEEE. V gave up 0 bases and J gave up 3 bases, with 10 bases separating them. The CDR3 bases are TGTGCCAGCAGCTTGGTTGGCAGTAACTACGAGCAGTACTTC. Its translation: CASSLVGSNYEQYF.

V gene TRBV7-9 combines with J gene TRBJ2-7; 8 nucleotides match TRBD1. The CDR3 length is 14 residues. V lost 4 bases to trimming and J lost 2 bases; unmatched junction nucleotides: 4. The germline gives CDR1 SEHNR, CDR2 FQNEAQ (reference sequence). The DNA for the CDR3 is TGTGCCAGCAGCTCCCGGACAGGGCCCTACGAGCAGTACGTC. This translates into CASSSRTGPYEQYV.

This chain joins TRBV30 and TRBJ1-1; D gene unclear. Germline V gene sequence: CDR1 GTSNPN, CDR2 SVGIG (reference sequence). Trimming took off 8 bases at V and 3 bases at J, with 10 bases between the two ends. The CDR3 is 11 amino acids. The CDR3 sequence is CADSRDTEAFF. The CDR3 region has the DNA TGTGCCGATTCCCGGGACACTGAAGCTTTCTTT.

This clone was seen a few times. The chain joins TRBV6-5 to TRBJ1-1; D is uncertain. Trimming stripped 4 bases from V and 0 bases from J, with 9 bases between. The CDR3 runs 14 residues. From germline, CDR1 is MNHEY and CDR2 SVGAGI. CDR3 in amino acids: CASSSRDLNTEAFF. In DNA, the CDR3 is TGTGCCAGCAGTTCCCGGGATTTGAACACTGAAGCTTTCTTT.

The CDR3 is CASSRGGRQPQHF. The CDR3 bases are TGTGCCAGCAGCCGGGGGGGCCGTCAGCCCCAGCATTTT. J is TRBJ1-5 and V is TRBV7-2, with D perhaps TRBD1 (6 bases). The germline V gene has CDR1 SGHTA and CDR2 FQGNSA. V was cut by 5 bases and J by 6 bases, with 11 bases left in between. The CDR3 length is 13 residues. The full variable domain, in which reference TRBV7-2 and TRBJ1-5 provide the parts outside the CDR3, is GAGVSQSPSNKVTEKGKDVELRCDPISGHTALYWYRQSLGQGLEFLIYFQGNSAPDKSGLPSDRFSAERTGGSVSTLTIQRTQQEDSAVYLCASSRGGRQPQHFGDGTRLSIL.

The chain combines TRBV5-1 with TRBJ1-1; possible D gene TRBD1, 5 bases. CDR3 size: 14 residues. Germline V gene lookup returns CDR1 SGHRS and CDR2 YFSETQ. V was trimmed by 0 bases and J by 3 bases, leaving 9 bases between them. In DNA, the CDR3 is TGCGCCAGCAGCTTGGTTGGGGCCCACACTGAAGCTTTCTTT. This encodes CASSLVGAHTEAFF.

The chain links TRBV6-1 to TRBJ2-2, with 8 bases matching TRBD1. CDR3 length: 17 residues. V was clipped by 0 bases and J by 3 bases; unmatched bases: 6. Germline assignment: CDR1 MNHNS and CDR2 SASEGT. The CDR3 DNA is TGTGCCAGCAGTGAAGCGCGCAACAGGGGGTACACCGGGGAGCTGTTTTTT. It yields the protein CASSEARNRGYTGELFF.

This clone has just a few counts. The rearrangement joins TRBV7-9 to TRBJ1-6; no definite D call. The CDR3 is made up of 15 amino acids. Germline V CDR1 and CDR2: SEHNR, FQNEAQ (reference sequence). Trimming left V 1 base short and J 0 bases short, with 4 bases between. CDR3 nucleotides: TGTGCCAGCAGCTTAGACAGCTCCTATAATTCACCCCTCCACTTT. It is translated as CASSLDSSYNSPLHF.

The chain has TRBV7-3 and TRBJ2-5; possibly TRBD2 for D (7 bases). The CDR3 is made up of 16 amino acids. The germline V gene has CDR1 SGHTA and CDR2 FQGTGA. V gave up 5 bases and J gave up 5 bases, with 21 bases separating them. CDR3 in amino acids: CASSPSRGRGGETQYF. The DNA of the CDR3 is TGTGCCAGCAGCCCCTCCCGCGGGAGAGGGGGGGAGACCCAGTACTTC. Filled out from reference TRBV7-3 and TRBJ2-5, the complete variable domain reads GAGVSQTPSNKVTEKGKYVELRCDPISGHTALYWYRQSLGQGPEFLIYFQGTGAADDSGLPNDRFFAVRPEGSVSTLKIQRTERGDSAVYLCASSPSRGRGGETQYFGPGTRLLVL.

The chain is built from TRBV29-1 and TRBJ2-2; tentatively, D is TRBD1 (6 bases). The germline gives CDR1 SQVTM, CDR2 ANQGSEA. The V end was cut by 2 bases, the J end by 0 bases, with 16 bases between. The CDR3 covers 17 residues. CDR3 DNA sequence: TGCAGCGTTGAATCACTCCGGGACACCTCGAACACCGGGGAGCTGTTTTTT. Its translation is CSVESLRDTSNTGELFF.

The chain carries TRBV28 and TRBJ2-2; 7 positions agree with TRBD1. Germline V gene sequence: CDR1 MDHEN, CDR2 SYDVKM. With V trimmed by 6 bases and J by 4 bases, 5 bases remained unmatched. This CDR3 region has 14 residues. CDR3 coding DNA: TGTGCCAGCAGCTCGACAGGGCTCACCGGGGAGCTGTTTTTT. This translates into CASSSTGLTGELFF. The full variable domain, with the rest looked up from reference TRBV28 and TRBJ2-2, is DVKVTQSSRYLVKRTGEKVFLECVQDMDHENMFWYRQDPGLGLRLIYFSYDVKMKEKGDIPEGYSVSREKKERFSLILESASTNQTSMYLCASSSTGLTGELFFGEGSRLTVL.

The CDR3 spells CASSAGQGRNTGELFF. The CDR3 region has the DNA TGCGCCAGCAGCGCGGGACAGGGGAGGAACACCGGGGAGCTGTTTTTT. The chain recombines TRBV5-1 with TRBJ2-2, with 10 bases matching TRBD1. V trimming: 4 bases; J trimming: 1 base; junction bases outside the gene matches: 4. The CDR3 covers 16 residues. Germline CDR1 is SGHRS and CDR2 is YFSETQ.

The CDR3 loop reads CASSFSWTVANYGYTF. Written as DNA, the CDR3 is TGTGCCAGCAGCTTTTCCTGGACAGTCGCTAACTATGGCTACACCTTC. The gene calls are TRBV5-8 and TRBJ1-2; D perhaps matches TRBD1 (6 bases). Trimming took 2 bases from V and 0 from J, leaving 14 bases between them. This CDR3 contains 16 residues. Germline CDR1 and CDR2: SGHTS and YDEGEE.

CDR3 residues: CSAHWSYEQYF. For the CDR3, the DNA is TGCAGTGCCCATTGGAGCTACGAGCAGTACTTC. J is TRBJ2-7 and V is TRBV20-1; D is ambiguous. The V gene's germline CDR1 is DFQATT and CDR2 SNEGSKA (reference sequence). Trimming took off 6 bases at V and 3 bases at J, with 9 bases between the two ends. CDR3 length: 11 residues.

The chain recombines TRBV7-2 with TRBJ1-2; D is unclear. This CDR3 spans 14 amino acids. Germline V CDR1 and CDR2: SGHTA, FQGNSA. The V end was cut by 2 bases, the J end by 0 bases, with 7 bases between. The CDR3 is CASSLSHTNYGYTF. CDR3 nucleotides: TGTGCCAGCAGCTTAAGTCACACTAACTATGGCTACACCTTC. Supplemented by reference TRBV7-2 and TRBJ1-2, the full variable domain reads GAGVSQSPSNKVTEKGKDVELRCDPISGHTALYWYRQSLGQGLEFLIYFQGNSAPDKSGLPSDRFSAERTGGSVSTLTIQRTQQEDSAVYLCASSLSHTNYGYTFGSGTRLTVV.

The chain links TRBV5-1 to TRBJ1-1, with a possible D match to TRBD1 (5 bases). Germline CDR1 and CDR2: SGHRS and YFSETQ. The CDR3 is made up of 13 amino acids. V was cut by 2 bases and J by 3 bases, with 8 bases left in between. The DNA of the CDR3 is TGCGCCAGCAGCTTTCAGGGCCACACTGAAGCTTTCTTT. This codes for CASSFQGHTEAFF.

The chain couples TRBV7-2 to TRBJ1-2; D is perhaps TRBD1 (5 bases). Germline CDR1 is SGHTA and CDR2 is FQGNSA. Trimming removed 5 bases at V and 4 bases at J, with 14 bases between. This CDR3 contains 14 residues. The chain's CDR3 is CASSPSAGGYGYTF. CDR3 DNA sequence: TGTGCCAGCAGCCCATCTGCGGGGGGCTATGGCTACACCTTC.

The chain carries TRBV7-9 and TRBJ1-1; D not resolved. The germline V gene has CDR1 SEHNR and CDR2 FQNEAQ (reference sequence). V was trimmed by 5 bases and J by 3 bases, leaving 19 bases between them. This CDR3 has 16 residues. CDR3 amino acids: CASSPSGLRRDTEAFF. The DNA for the CDR3 is TGTGCCAGCAGCCCGAGCGGTCTCCGGAGGGACACTGAAGCTTTCTTT.

The chain has TRBV6-2 or TRBV6-3 and TRBJ2-5; 7 bases match TRBD2. Per germline, CDR1 MNHEY and CDR2 SVGEGT. This CDR3 is 16 amino acids long. Trimming took 0 bases from V and 5 from J; bases not matched to a gene: 9. CDR3 bases: TGTGCCAGCAGTTACTCTCGACTAGCAGGGTGGGAGACCCAGTACTTC. This gives the protein CASSYSRLAGWETQYF.

V usage is TRBV6-2 or TRBV6-3 and J usage is TRBJ2-6, with D perhaps matching TRBD2 (5 bases). Deletions cut 0 bases from V and 1 base from J, with 16 bases between. This CDR3 has 19 amino acids. The germline V gene encodes CDR1 MNHEY and CDR2 SVGEGT. CDR3 in amino acids: CASSYSSRAAQSGANVLTF. The CDR3 DNA is TGTGCCAGCAGTTACTCGAGTCGAGCGGCGCAGTCTGGGGCCAACGTCCTGACTTTC.

The V call is TRBV16, the J call TRBJ2-7, with TRBD2 matching over 7 bases. V lost 0 bases to trimming and J lost 4 bases; unmatched junction nucleotides: 6. There are 15 residues in the CDR3. CDR1 and CDR2 (germline): KGHSY, FQNENV. CDR3 sequence reads: CASSQSGTGGYEQYV. CDR3 coding DNA: TGTGCCAGCAGCCAATCTGGAACGGGGGGATACGAGCAGTACGTC.

V gene TRBV7-3 combines with J gene TRBJ1-1; TRBD1 matches 7 bases. The CDR3 spans 14 residues. V shed 5 bases, J shed 3 bases, and the junction held 6 bases outside the gene matches. Germline V lookup: CDR1 SGHTA, CDR2 FQGTGA. The CDR3 coding sequence is TGTGCCAGCAGCCCCACAGGGGCAGACACTGAAGCTTTCTTT. This translates into CASSPTGADTEAFF.

The DNA for the CDR3 is TGTGCCAGCTCGGAAACCGGGACAGGGGTCGACGAGCAGTACTTC. This encodes CASSETGTGVDEQYF. V usage is TRBV18 and J usage is TRBJ2-7, with TRBD1 identical over 10 bases. V gave up 6 bases and J gave up 5 bases; unmatched junction bases: 10. CDR3 length equals 15 residues. Germline assignment: CDR1 KGHSH and CDR2 LQKENI.

The chain uses TRBV6-6 and TRBJ2-7; 9 bases are shared with TRBD2. V was pared by 8 bases and J by 4 bases, with 15 bases of the junction left unmatched. Germline CDR1 and CDR2: MNHNY and SVGAGI (reference sequence). CDR3 size: 16 residues. DNA of the CDR3: TGTGCCAGCGGTCGACCCTCGAGGGGACTAGCTTACGAGCAGTACTTC. Encoded protein: CASGRPSRGLAYEQYF.

On this clone itself: Compared with germline, one end of the junction differs, possibly owing to a read error. This chain links TRBV7-8 with TRBJ1-2; TRBD1 is a possible D gene (6 bases). The CDR3 spans 15 residues. CDR1 is SGHVS and CDR2 is FQNEAQ in the germline V gene. The DNA of the CDR3 is TGTGCCAGCAGCCTAGCCAGGGGCAGCTCGGGTGGCTACACCTTC. The encoded protein is CASSLARGSSGGYTF. Full variable domain (missing parts from reference TRBV7-8 and TRBJ1-2): GAGVSQSPRYKVAKRGQDVALRCDPISGHVSLFWYQQALGQGPEFLTYFQNEAQLDKSGLPSDRFFAERPEGSVSTLKIQRTQQEDSAVYLCASSLARGSSGGYTFGSGTRLTVV.